This T cell receptor (beta chain) was identified in a study of T cells in Graves' hyperthyroidism and ophthalmopathy. RNA transcripts provided the source from which TCR beta CDR3 regions were amplified. An initial round of RT-PCR targeting the TCR CDR3 relied on the HTBI primer set. From the multiplex PCR reads, TCRdb called clonotypes with MiXCR, one entry per CDR3 protein. The data contain 300,000 or so distinct CDR3 sequences, approximately 16% of them singletons. The CDR3 is made up of 15 amino acids. Germline V gene data show CDR1 as SGHAT and CDR2 as FQNNGV. The V and J ends lost 2 bases and 6 bases, in that order; junction bases with no gene match: 3. This clonotype came up many times. Using more than 7.5 ml of fresh peripheral blood, PBMCs were prepared.

The material sequenced was blood. The receptor's source is a man aged 25-45 years with Graves' hyperthyroidism. J is TRBJ2-1 and V is TRBV11-2; 11 bases are shared with TRBD2. CDR3 nucleotide sequence: TGTGCCAGCAGCTTACAACTAGCGGGAGCCAATGAGCAGTTCTTC. Protein product: CASSLQLAGANEQFF. Full variable domain (outside the CDR3, taken from reference TRBV11-2 and TRBJ2-1): EAGVAQSPRYKIIEKRQSVAFWCNPISGHATLYWYQQILGQGPKLLIQFQNNGVVDDSQLPKDRFSAERLKGVDSTLKIQPAKLEDSAVYLCASSLQLAGANEQFFGPGTRLTVL.